The 5 T cell receptor beta chains in this list originate from one sample, sequenced in a study of human T cells and chemical hapten exposure. MiXCR, run by TCRdb on the RACE reads, gives a single entry per CDR3 protein. The sample lists roughly 160,000 distinct CDR3 sequences, about 14% occurring once. Time point meaning: patch test 1, 2 weeks after DPC sensitization. Regarding treatment: therapeutic diphenylcyclopropenone sensitization with weekly scalp DPC. Sequences were derived from whole blood, sampled in connection with sensitization to the hapten diphenylcyclopropenone (DPC). The receptors stem from a woman younger than 45 with alopecia areata. Some clones in this sample may be carry-over from other donors' samples.

This clonotype was seen at least ten times. The rearrangement links TRBV7-3 to TRBJ1-2, with D perhaps TRBD1 (6 bases). Trimming took off 3 bases at V and 1 base at J, with 21 bases between the two ends. CDR3 length: 18 amino acids. The germline CDR1 and CDR2 sequences are SGHTA and FQGTGA. Here the CDR3 DNA reads TGTGCCAGCAGCTTTGCCCCTCCGGACAGCCATAGTAACTATGGCTACACCTTC. It yields the protein CASSFAPPDSHSNYGYTF. The whole variable domain, remainder taken from reference TRBV7-3 and TRBJ1-2, is GAGVSQTPSNKVTEKGKYVELRCDPISGHTALYWYRQSLGQGPEFLIYFQGTGAADDSGLPNDRFFAVRPEGSVSTLKIQRTERGDSAVYLCASSFAPPDSHSNYGYTFGSGTRLTVV.

The table lists this clonotype with many counts. The CDR3 reads CASSLLTGAEDTQYF. The DNA for the CDR3 is TGTGCCAGCAGTCTCCTCACGGGGGCGGAAGATACGCAGTATTTT. The rearrangement joins TRBV12-3 or TRBV12-4 to TRBJ2-3; D might be TRBD1 or TRBD2, each matching 6 bases. The CDR3 runs 15 residues. V was trimmed by 5 bases and J by 5 bases, leaving 17 bases between them.

V gene TRBV19 combines with J gene TRBJ2-3; 10 positions agree with TRBD2. The V gene's germline CDR1 is LNHDA and CDR2 SQIVND (reference sequence). Unmatched junction bases numbered 8, after V lost 7 bases and J lost 4 bases. The CDR3 loop spans 15 amino acids. The DNA of the CDR3 is TGTGCCAGTACCCCAGCGGGGGGGCCGCCAGATACGCAGTATTTT. Amino acid sequence: CASTPAGGPPDTQYF.

The chain links TRBV19 to TRBJ2-2; 9 nucleotides align to TRBD1. The V gene end was trimmed by 6 bases and the J gene end by 6 bases; junction bases not matched to a gene: 11. This CDR3 has 16 amino acids. Germline loops: CDR1 LNHDA, CDR2 SQIVND (reference sequence). For the CDR3, the DNA is TGTGCCAGTAGCGAGCGGGACAGGGTCAATGCCGGGGAGCTGTTTTTT. It encodes CASSERDRVNAGELFF.

J is TRBJ1-5 and V is TRBV20-1; a possible D gene is TRBD1 (6 bases). Germline-derived CDR1 and CDR2 are DFQATT and SNEGSKA (reference sequence). V was shortened by 6 bases and J by 0 bases, with 9 bases between the two germline ends. The CDR3 is made up of 13 amino acids. In DNA, the CDR3 is TGCAGTGCCCGGGACACTAGCAATCAGCCCCAGCATTTT. Translated: CSARDTSNQPQHF.